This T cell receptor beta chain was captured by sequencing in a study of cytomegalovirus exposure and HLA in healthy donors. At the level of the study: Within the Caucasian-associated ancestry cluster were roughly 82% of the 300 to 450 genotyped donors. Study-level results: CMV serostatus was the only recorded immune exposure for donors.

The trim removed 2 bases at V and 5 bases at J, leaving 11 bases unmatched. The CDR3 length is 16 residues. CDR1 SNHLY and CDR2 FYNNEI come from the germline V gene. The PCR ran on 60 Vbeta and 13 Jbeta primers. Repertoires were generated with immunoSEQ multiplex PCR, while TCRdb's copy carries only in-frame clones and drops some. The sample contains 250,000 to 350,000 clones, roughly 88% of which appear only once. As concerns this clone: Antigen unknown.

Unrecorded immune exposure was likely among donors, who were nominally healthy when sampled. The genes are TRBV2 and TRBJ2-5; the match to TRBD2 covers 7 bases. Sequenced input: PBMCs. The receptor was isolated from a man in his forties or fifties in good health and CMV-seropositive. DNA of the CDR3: TGTGCCAGCAGTGAAAATCGAGTAGCGGGCGTCGAGACCCAGTACTTC. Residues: CASSENRVAGVETQYF.